This T cell receptor beta chain was sequenced during a study of T cells in Graves' hyperthyroidism and ophthalmopathy. There are many counts of this clonotype. Per the germline V gene, CDR1 is SGHVS and CDR2 is FNYEAQ. This CDR3 has 14 amino acids. V shed 1 base and J shed 9 bases, with 13 bases lying between them. Authors of the study amplified TCR beta CDR3 regions from RNA transcripts. Using the HTBI primer set, a first-round RT-PCR was run on the TCR CDR3. One entry per CDR3 protein, called by TCRdb with MiXCR from the multiplex PCR reads. The table includes a few hundred thousand distinct CDR3 sequences, more than 15% detected once.

This TCR derives from a woman between 35 and 50 years old with Graves' ophthalmopathy. This chain connects TRBV7-6 to TRBJ2-1; D not resolved. Sequencing was performed on blood. CDR3 sequence reads: CASSLGPGPTEQFF. The CDR3 nucleotides are TGTGCCAGCAGCTTAGGCCCAGGACCCACTGAGCAGTTCTTC.